A selection of T cell receptor beta chains follows, all from one sample in a study of spatial heterogeneity in lung cancer. TCRdb reanalysed the 5' RACE reads using MiXCR and keeps one entry per CDR3 protein. The sample has under 20,000 distinct CDR3 sequences, 15% to 20% seen once. The input for sequencing was PBMCs, taken at surgery. Source of these receptors: a male donor with early-stage non-small cell lung cancer. The CDR3 runs from the conserved cysteine through the conserved F or W. D genes are given only for firm matches. Part of the rows lack a size; the others show once, few, many or a class for expanded clones.

TRBJ2-3 TRBV3-1 TRBD2 NA TGTGCCAGCAGCCGAAACGGGGGGGGCACAGATACGCAGTATTTT CASSRNGGGTDTQYF
TRBJ1-1 TRBV7-8 NA NA TGTGTCAGCAGCCCTGGGACACCTGAAGCTTTCTTT CVSSPGTPEAFF
TRBJ2-1 TRBV6-1 TRBD1 many TGTGCCAGCAGATTAACTGGACAGGGGTGGCGAAATGAGCAGTTCTTC CASRLTGQGWRNEQFF
TRBJ2-5 TRBV4-1 NA NA TGCGCCAGCAGCCCGAGGGGAGGGACCCAGTACTTC CASSPRGGTQYF
TRBJ2-1 TRBV30 NA NA TGTGCCTGGAGTCCGTCCAATGAGCAGTTCTTC CAWSPSNEQFF
TRBJ2-3 TRBV11-2 TRBD1 many TGTGCCAGCAGCTTAATCCAGGGGGCTAGAGATACGCAGTATTTT CASSLIQGARDTQYF
TRBJ1-5 TRBV6-1 NA NA TGTGCCAGCAGTGAAGCGGCCCAGGGCCGTCGGCCCCAGCATTTT CASSEAAQGRRPQHF
TRBJ2-6 TRBV5-1 TRBD1 few TGCGCCAGCAGCCCTGACAGGGCCATCTCTGGGGCCAACGTCCTGACTTTC CASSPDRAISGANVLTF
TRBJ1-1 TRBV6-5 NA NA TGTGCCAGCAGTTACTCCGGGGAACTGAACACTGAAGCTTTCTTT CASSYSGELNTEAFF
TRBJ2-7 TRBV18 NA NA TGTGCCAGCTCACCACGCGGCAGCACCTACGAGCAGTACTTC CASSPRGSTYEQYF
TRBJ1-1 TRBV18 NA few TGTGCCAGCTCACCACTTTCTACTGAAGCTTTCTTT CASSPLSTEAFF
TRBJ1-2 TRBV20-1 NA NA TGCAGTGCTAGTCCCCGGAGCTATGGCTACACCTTC CSASPRSYGYTF
TRBJ2-3 TRBV3-1 NA NA TGTGCCAGCAGCCAAGATAGGGGGGTTACGCAGTATTTT CASSQDRGVTQYF
TRBJ1-1 TRBV5-8 NA many TGTGCCAGCAGCTTTTCCATTAATGAAGCTTTCTTT CASSFSINEAFF
TRBJ1-1 TRBV7-2 NA NA TGTGCCAGCAGCAAACGGACAGAATTGAACACTGAAGCTTTCTTT CASSKRTELNTEAFF
TRBJ1-1 TRBV5-1 NA many TGCGCCAGCAGCCATATCCGGACAGAAATGAACACTGAAGCTTTCTTT CASSHIRTEMNTEAFF
TRBJ2-7 TRBV6-5 NA NA TGTGCCAGCAGAAGGACAGTGGACCCTTCGGGCGAGCAGTACTTC CASRRTVDPSGEQYF
TRBJ1-3 TRBV6-5 NA many TGTGCCAGCAGTGCCTCGGACGGAAGCTCTGGAAACACCATATATTTT CASSASDGSSGNTIYF
TRBJ1-2 TRBV3-1 NA NA TGTGCCAGCACGGCAGGGGATGGTAACTATGGCTACACCTTC CASTAGDGNYGYTF
TRBJ1-2 TRBV20-1 NA many TGCAGTGTTCGGCAGGGCCATGGCTACACCTTC CSVRQGHGYTF
TRBJ2-7 TRBV7-9 NA many TGTGCCAGCAGCTTAGCGGAGACAGTTGAGCAGTACTTC CASSLAETVEQYF
TRBJ2-7 TRBV3-1 TRBD1 few TGTGCCAGCAGCCCGCTACAGGGGTACGAGCAGTACTTC CASSPLQGYEQYF
TRBJ1-1 TRBV6-5 NA few TGTGCCAGCAGCGACTTTGGTTTTGCTGAAGCTTTCTTT CASSDFGFAEAFF
TRBJ1-5 TRBV18 NA few TGTGCCAGCTCTGAAGGAAGGGATCAGCCCCAGCATTTT CASSEGRDQPQHF
TRBJ1-1 TRBV5-1 NA medium-sized TGCGCCAGCCTGCCCGAGGGGGGCACTGAAGCTTTCTTT CASLPEGGTEAFF
TRBJ2-7 TRBV2 NA many TGTGCCAGCATTGTTGGGGCAGGGAATCCCTACGAGCAGTACTTC CASIVGAGNPYEQYF
TRBJ2-4 TRBV5-4 NA NA TGTGCCAGCAGCCACGACCGGATTCTAGCCAAAAACATTCAGTACTTC CASSHDRILAKNIQYF
TRBJ1-5 TRBV6-5 NA NA TGTGCCACCCGTATGGAGTCACATCAGCCCCAGCATTTT CATRMESHQPQHF
TRBJ2-5 TRBV20-1 NA few TGCAGTGCTAGGACTAGTTGGACAGAGACCCAGTACTTC CSARTSWTETQYF
TRBJ1-6 TRBV3-1 NA NA TGTGCCAGCAGCCAAGGGGGGGCCGGCAATTCACCCCTCCACTTT CASSQGGAGNSPLHF
TRBJ2-5 TRBV29-1 NA few TGCAGCGTTGGTGGACAGCAAGAGACCCAGTACTTC CSVGGQQETQYF
TRBJ2-3 TRBV5-1 TRBD1 many TGCGCCAGCAGCTATACAGGGGTCGGCACAGATACGCAGTATTTT CASSYTGVGTDTQYF
TRBJ2-7 TRBV28 TRBD1 few TGTGCCAGCAGTCCAACGGACAGGTCAGCCTACGAGCAGTACTTC CASSPTDRSAYEQYF
TRBJ1-1 TRBV4-2 NA NA TGTGCCAGCAGCCAAGGCTCAGGGGCAGGGAACACTGAAGCTTTCTTT CASSQGSGAGNTEAFF
TRBJ1-5 TRBV20-1 TRBD1 many TGCAGTGCCCGGCCGTCGGGACAGGTCAATCAGCCCCAGCATTTT CSARPSGQVNQPQHF
TRBJ1-1 TRBV12-3/TRBV12-4 NA many TGTGCCAGCAGGAGGGACACGATGAACACTGAAGCTTTCTTT CASRRDTMNTEAFF
TRBJ2-4 TRBV7-8 NA many TGTGCCAGCAGCTTAGTTAGCAGCGTAGCCAAAAACATTCAGTACTTC CASSLVSSVAKNIQYF
TRBJ2-7 TRBV6-6 TRBD1 NA TGTGCCAGCAGTTACTTTTTGACAGGGGGCACCTACGAGCAGTACTTC CASSYFLTGGTYEQYF
TRBJ2-7 TRBV18 NA few TGTGCCAGCTCACCACCCACGGACGGCCGATACGAGCAGTACTTC CASSPPTDGRYEQYF
TRBJ1-5 TRBV6-2/TRBV6-3 NA many TGTGCCAGCAGCCAACTCAGGGAGGATCAGCCCCAGCATTTT CASSQLREDQPQHF
TRBJ2-1 TRBV19 NA medium-sized TGTGCCAGTAGTATAAATAAGGACGGTCTCTCCTACAATGAGCAGTTCTTC CASSINKDGLSYNEQFF
TRBJ2-1 TRBV5-6 NA NA TGTGCCACTAGTGCCGGGGGTGAGCAGTTCTTC CATSAGGEQFF
TRBJ2-1 TRBV25-1 NA medium-sized TGTGCCAGCAGTGTTTTCGGCAGGGACTACAATGAGCAGTTCTTC CASSVFGRDYNEQFF
TRBJ2-1 TRBV5-5 NA many TGTGCCAGCAGCCTACCCGGACAGTACAATGAGCAGTTCTTC CASSLPGQYNEQFF
TRBJ1-6 TRBV9 TRBD1 medium-sized TGTGCCAGCAGTACCGGGACAGGGATTTTACCCCTCCACTTT CASSTGTGILPLHF
TRBJ2-3 TRBV2 NA once TGTGCCAGCAGTGAGCTCCCGGATACGCAGTATTTT CASSELPDTQYF
TRBJ2-1 TRBV14 NA many TGTGCCAGCAGCCAAGATCACTACGGGGCAGGGTACAATGAGCAGTTCTTC CASSQDHYGAGYNEQFF
TRBJ2-2 TRBV29-1 TRBD2 NA TGCAGCGTGAGGGGAGGGCACGGGGAGCTGTTTTTT CSVRGGHGELFF
TRBJ1-1 TRBV10-3 TRBD1 once TGTGCCATCAGTGAAAGTACCGGACAGGGAGACACTGAAGCTTTCTTT CAISESTGQGDTEAFF
TRBJ2-1 TRBV29-1 NA NA TGCAGCGTTGAACTGGGTGACAGAGAGGGCAATGAGCAGTTCTTC CSVELGDREGNEQFF
TRBJ1-3 TRBV29-1 TRBD1 many TGCAGCGTTAACAGGGGGTACGAAAACACCATATATTTT CSVNRGYENTIYF
TRBJ2-1 TRBV12-3/TRBV12-4 NA many TGTGCCAGCAGTTTGATCTTCAATGAGCAGTTCTTC CASSLIFNEQFF
TRBJ2-3 TRBV27 TRBD2 NA TGTGCCAGCCAAACTAGCGTGGCAGATACGCAGTATTTT CASQTSVADTQYF
TRBJ2-7 TRBV7-8 TRBD1 many TGTGCCAGCAGCTTAGGTCTGGGACAGGGGGCCCCCGAGCAGTACTTC CASSLGLGQGAPEQYF
TRBJ2-5 TRBV2 NA many TGTGCCAGCAGTGGGGGCGGAATTCAAGAGACCCAGTACTTC CASSGGGIQETQYF